This is a list of T cell receptor beta chains from one sample in a study of CD8+CD57+ T cells in acquired aplastic anemia. Using its own MiXCR run on the reads, TCRdb lists one record per CDR3 protein. The table has 150,000 or so distinct CDR3 sequences, 40% to 60% seen once. Sequencing was performed on sorted CD4+, CD8+, or CD8+CD57+ T cells (not recorded which) from PBMCs. The receptors shown here come from a human donor with aplastic anemia. CDR3s include the opening cysteine and the closing phenylalanine or tryptophan. Each record gives: V gene, clone size, J gene, D gene, CDR3 protein, CDR3 DNA. D genes are given only for firm matches. Some rows have no size entry. The others give once, few or many, or a class for an expanded clone.

v_call: TRBV27
clone_size: few
j_call: TRBJ2-1
d_call: .
cdr3_aa: CASRGYSGNEQFF
cdr3_nt: TGTGCCAGCAGAGGATATAGCGGAAATGAGCAGTTCTTC

v_call: TRBV27
clone_size: .
j_call: TRBJ1-5
d_call: .
cdr3_aa: CASSLYSSNQPQHF
cdr3_nt: TGTGCCAGCAGTTTATACTCAAGCAATCAGCCCCAGCATTTT

v_call: TRBV11-3
clone_size: few
j_call: TRBJ1-3
d_call: .
cdr3_aa: CASSPTVGSGNTIYF
cdr3_nt: TGTGCCAGCAGCCCGACGGTGGGCTCTGGAAACACCATATATTTT

v_call: TRBV24-1
clone_size: .
j_call: TRBJ2-2
d_call: .
cdr3_aa: CATAVSNTGELFF
cdr3_nt: TGTGCCACCGCTGTATCGAACACCGGGGAGCTGTTTTTT

v_call: TRBV24-1
clone_size: many
j_call: TRBJ2-1
d_call: .
cdr3_aa: CATSDPLQVVGNEQFF
cdr3_nt: TGTGCCACCAGTGATCCATTACAGGTTGTGGGGAATGAGCAGTTCTTC

v_call: TRBV27
clone_size: .
j_call: TRBJ2-7
d_call: TRBD2
cdr3_aa: CACSLGTKAYEQYF
cdr3_nt: TGTGCCTGCAGTTTAGGGACTAAAGCCTACGAGCAGTACTTC

v_call: TRBV30
clone_size: few
j_call: TRBJ1-2
d_call: .
cdr3_aa: CAWKGGGRDFAYTF
cdr3_nt: TGTGCCTGGAAGGGGGGGGGCCGGGATTTCGCCTACACCTTC

v_call: TRBV7-9
clone_size: .
j_call: TRBJ2-7
d_call: TRBD1
cdr3_aa: CASSTIRDRSYEQYF
cdr3_nt: TGTGCCAGCAGCACGATCCGGGACAGGAGCTACGAGCAGTACTTC

v_call: TRBV13
clone_size: once
j_call: TRBJ2-7
d_call: .
cdr3_aa: CASSSPRDYEQYF
cdr3_nt: TGTGCCAGCAGCTCGCCCAGGGACTACGAGCAGTACTTC

v_call: TRBV24-1
clone_size: once
j_call: TRBJ1-2
d_call: .
cdr3_aa: CATSDPGYGYTF
cdr3_nt: TGTGCCACCAGTGATCCGGGGTATGGCTACACCTTC

v_call: TRBV20-1
clone_size: .
j_call: TRBJ2-5
d_call: .
cdr3_aa: CSYRGTLRETQYF
cdr3_nt: TGCAGTTACCGCGGGACCCTAAGAGAGACCCAGTACTTC

v_call: TRBV20-1
clone_size: few
j_call: TRBJ2-7
d_call: .
cdr3_aa: CSARGGYEQYF
cdr3_nt: TGCAGTGCTAGGGGGGGTTACGAGCAGTACTTC

v_call: TRBV29-1
clone_size: .
j_call: TRBJ2-7
d_call: .
cdr3_aa: CSGGDTEQYF
cdr3_nt: TGCAGCGGGGGGGACACCGAGCAGTACTTC

v_call: TRBV20-1
clone_size: .
j_call: TRBJ1-5
d_call: TRBD1
cdr3_aa: CSVSQGVGQPQHF
cdr3_nt: TGCAGTGTAAGCCAGGGGGTTGGTCAGCCCCAGCATTTT

v_call: TRBV29-1
clone_size: many
j_call: TRBJ1-5
d_call: .
cdr3_aa: CSVESGYGQPQHF
cdr3_nt: TGCAGCGTTGAATCGGGGTACGGTCAGCCCCAGCATTTT

v_call: TRBV11-2
clone_size: .
j_call: TRBJ2-7
d_call: TRBD1
cdr3_aa: CASSAPQGASSYEQYF
cdr3_nt: TGTGCCAGCAGCGCCCCACAGGGGGCGAGCTCCTACGAGCAGTACTTC

v_call: TRBV29-1
clone_size: .
j_call: TRBJ2-7
d_call: TRBD1
cdr3_aa: CSVETGIHEQYF
cdr3_nt: TGCAGCGTTGAGACAGGGATCCACGAGCAGTACTTC

v_call: TRBV24-1
clone_size: few
j_call: TRBJ1-5
d_call: .
cdr3_aa: CATSGQGNQPQHF
cdr3_nt: TGTGCCACCAGTGGGCAGGGCAATCAGCCCCAGCATTTT

v_call: TRBV7-2
clone_size: .
j_call: TRBJ1-3
d_call: .
cdr3_aa: CASSSGRGGNTIYF
cdr3_nt: TGTGCCAGCAGCTCTGGACGGGGAGGAAACACCATATATTTT

v_call: TRBV19
clone_size: .
j_call: TRBJ1-6
d_call: TRBD1
cdr3_aa: CASRLTGGDSPLHF
cdr3_nt: TGTGCCAGTAGGCTGACAGGGGGCGATTCACCCCTCCACTTT

v_call: TRBV10-3
clone_size: .
j_call: TRBJ1-2
d_call: .
cdr3_aa: CATEGTGKSGGYTF
cdr3_nt: TGTGCCACCGAAGGGACTGGCAAGAGTGGTGGCTACACCTTC

v_call: TRBV11-2
clone_size: .
j_call: TRBJ1-1
d_call: .
cdr3_aa: CASSLLGGTEAFF
cdr3_nt: TGTGCCAGCAGCTTATTGGGGGGCACTGAAGCTTTCTTT

v_call: TRBV24-1
clone_size: .
j_call: TRBJ1-2
d_call: TRBD1
cdr3_aa: CAISGQVFYGYTF
cdr3_nt: TGTGCCATCAGTGGACAGGTCTTCTATGGCTACACCTTC

v_call: TRBV24-1
clone_size: .
j_call: TRBJ2-7
d_call: TRBD1
cdr3_aa: CATSDPTGLGEQYF
cdr3_nt: TGTGCCACCAGTGACCCGACAGGGTTGGGGGAGCAGTACTTC

v_call: TRBV6-1
clone_size: .
j_call: TRBJ1-5
d_call: .
cdr3_aa: CASSEEGGSNQPQHF
cdr3_nt: TGTGCCAGCAGTGAAGAGGGAGGGAGCAATCAGCCCCAGCATTTT

v_call: TRBV15
clone_size: .
j_call: TRBJ2-7
d_call: .
cdr3_aa: CATSRDRWKDYEQYF
cdr3_nt: TGTGCCACCAGCAGAGATAGGTGGAAGGACTACGAGCAGTACTTC

v_call: TRBV20-1
clone_size: .
j_call: TRBJ1-2
d_call: .
cdr3_aa: CSASPSMGLGYTF
cdr3_nt: TGCAGTGCTAGCCCTTCGATGGGTTTGGGCTACACCTTC

v_call: TRBV30
clone_size: .
j_call: TRBJ2-7
d_call: .
cdr3_aa: CAWSLEIGTYEQYF
cdr3_nt: TGTGCCTGGAGTCTGGAGATTGGCACCTACGAGCAGTACTTC

v_call: TRBV5-1
clone_size: .
j_call: TRBJ1-2
d_call: TRBD1
cdr3_aa: CASSLRTGSSNYGYTF
cdr3_nt: TGCGCCAGCAGTTTAAGGACAGGGTCTTCTAACTATGGCTACACCTTC

v_call: TRBV5-4
clone_size: .
j_call: TRBJ2-7
d_call: .
cdr3_aa: CASSFSNRPYEQYF
cdr3_nt: TGTGCCAGCAGCTTTAGTAACAGACCCTACGAGCAGTACTTC

v_call: TRBV12-3/TRBV12-4
clone_size: many
j_call: TRBJ2-7
d_call: .
cdr3_aa: CASSLGILMDEQYF
cdr3_nt: TGTGCCAGCAGTTTGGGAATTTTAATGGACGAGCAGTACTTC

v_call: TRBV4-2
clone_size: .
j_call: TRBJ2-2
d_call: TRBD2
cdr3_aa: CASSQTSGRFSGELFF
cdr3_nt: TGTGCCAGCAGCCAGACTAGCGGGAGATTTTCCGGGGAGCTGTTTTTT

v_call: TRBV29-1
clone_size: once
j_call: TRBJ2-7
d_call: TRBD1
cdr3_aa: CSVGTGQGYEQYF
cdr3_nt: TGCAGCGTTGGTACGGGACAGGGTTACGAGCAGTACTTC

v_call: TRBV4-1
clone_size: .
j_call: TRBJ2-1
d_call: .
cdr3_aa: CASSQEGARAGLGNEQFF
cdr3_nt: TGCGCCAGCAGCCAAGAGGGGGCGAGGGCGGGATTAGGGAATGAGCAGTTCTTC

v_call: TRBV7-3
clone_size: many
j_call: TRBJ1-6
d_call: .
cdr3_aa: CASSLTFLNSPLHF
cdr3_nt: TGTGCCAGCAGCTTAACGTTTCTGAATTCACCCCTCCACTTT

v_call: TRBV27
clone_size: once
j_call: TRBJ2-2
d_call: .
cdr3_aa: CAGSFNTGELFF
cdr3_nt: TGTGCCGGCAGTTTTAACACCGGGGAGCTGTTTTTT

v_call: TRBV29-1
clone_size: many
j_call: TRBJ2-7
d_call: .
cdr3_aa: CSVNGGGLEQYF
cdr3_nt: TGCAGCGTCAACGGAGGGGGTCTGGAGCAGTACTTC

v_call: TRBV6-5
clone_size: many
j_call: TRBJ2-3
d_call: .
cdr3_aa: CASSYRSGVDTQYF
cdr3_nt: TGTGCCAGCAGTTACCGTTCAGGGGTAGATACGCAGTATTTT

v_call: TRBV5-5
clone_size: .
j_call: TRBJ1-1
d_call: .
cdr3_aa: CASSERPGTTEAFF
cdr3_nt: TGTGCCAGCAGCGAACGCCCAGGGACCACTGAAGCTTTCTTT

v_call: TRBV11-3
clone_size: many
j_call: TRBJ1-2
d_call: .
cdr3_aa: CASSLDRRGYTF
cdr3_nt: TGTGCCAGCAGCTTAGACCGGAGGGGCTACACCTTC